The T cell receptor beta chain under discussion was sequenced for a study of T-cell memory formation after mild COVID-19. Study-wide background: TCR clusters were mostly confined to one donor each.

The CDR3 is 15 amino acids. Germline CDR1 LGHNA, CDR2 YNFKEQ. Trimming cost V 4 bases and J 7 bases; bases outside gene matches: 6. Overall study results and limits: Clones that contracted from day 15 to 85 were balanced CD4/CD8, while later expanders leaned CD4+. Whether day 37 second-wave clones are SARS-CoV-2-specific was not confirmed.

Constant-segment primers were used for 5'RACE, and the resulting TCR alpha and TCR beta cDNA libraries carried sample barcodes and UMIs. TCRdb redid the calling of the 5' RACE reads with MiXCR, one entry per CDR3 protein. Of about half a million distinct CDR3 sequences listed, 15% to 20% are singletons. This clonotype turned up a few times. Its antigen is unidentified. The chain employs TRBV4-2 and TRBJ1-5, with TRBD1 matching 11 bases. The sequenced sample consisted of PBMCs or a T cell subset sorted from them (not recorded which). The clonotype originates from an adult woman who had mild COVID-19 (a few samples of this study predate the infection). Cell type and time point are not known. Written as DNA, the CDR3 is TGTGCCAGCAGCCGCCGGACAGGGGGCGACCAGCCCCAGCATTTT. It translates to CASSRRTGGDQPQHF.